The clone carrying this T cell receptor beta chain occurred a few times. The PCR contained 60 Vbeta and 13 Jbeta primers. Profiled with immunoSEQ multiplex PCR; TCRdb holds only in-frame clones, not every one. The profile shows around 190,000 clones, about 69% of them singletons. The germline gives CDR1 SGHRS, CDR2 YFSETQ. The CDR3 covers 15 residues. These data originate in a study of cytomegalovirus exposure and HLA in healthy donors. The V call is TRBV5-1, the J call TRBJ2-5, with 10 bases aligning to TRBD2. The DNA end favors TRBJ2-7, so the J call may be wrong. Sequencing was done on a sample of PBMCs. This TCR was sampled from a man under 40 in good health and CMV-seropositive. The CDR3 loop is CASRPTSGTAYEQYF. DNA of the CDR3: TGCGCCAGCAGGCCTACTAGCGGGACTGCCTACGAGCAGTACTTC.